This TCR beta chain was obtained from a study of prognosis after radiotherapy for stage I lung cancer. Looking at the study overall: It was considered that all non-small cell lung cancer patients were medically inoperable. General study points: Diminished Shannon entropy following stereotactic body radiation therapy characterized patients who developed distant metastases.

For this clonotype: The antigen remains unidentified.

V was cut by 1 base and J by 7 bases, with 19 bases left in between. CDR1 and CDR2 (germline): MGHRA, YSYEKL. CDR3 length: 17 residues. Genomic DNA served as the source from which two-round multiplex PCR generated TCR beta CDR3 amplicons. Initially, in first-round PCR, primers specific to each TRBV and TRBJ gene were used. MiXCR, run by TCRdb on the multiplex PCR reads, gives a single entry per CDR3 protein. The repertoire holds some 24,000 distinct CDR3 sequences, with 35% to 40% as singletons. The sequence derives from a donor of 50 years or more with non-small cell lung cancer. The sequencing here drew on PBMCs, taken before or after stereotactic body radiation therapy (not recorded which). The chain employs TRBV4-1 and TRBJ2-2, with D unclear. The CDR3 protein is CASSQADLGFHNGELFF. In DNA form, the CDR3 reads TGCGCCAGCAGCCAAGCGGACCTGGGATTCCACAACGGGGAGCTGTTTTTT.